The source of this T cell receptor (beta chain) is a study of T cell clonotyping in hematopoietic cell transplantation. Only in-frame clones appear in the TCRdb table, and some are missing; sequencing was by immunoSEQ multiplex PCR. The sample carries about 36,000 clones, 85% to 95% recorded once. The time point: recipient sample about 28 days before transplant, after cytoreduction. CDR1 is SGHTA and CDR2 is FQGNSA in the germline V gene. The CDR3 has 15 amino acids. V lost 5 bases to trimming and J lost 6 bases; unmatched junction nucleotides: 8. This sequence originates from a man between 40 and 49 years old with chronic myeloid leukemia. Some clones in this sample may be carry-over from other donors' samples. This chain joins TRBV7-2 and TRBJ1-5, with 9 bases identical to TRBD1. The specimen was peripheral blood mononuclear cells, collected before stem cell transplant. CDR3 nucleotide sequence: TGTGCCAGCAGCGATCCCGGGACAGGGATTCAGCCCCAGCATTTT. Residues: CASSDPGTGIQPQHF.